The entry below gives a single TCR beta chain sequence along with its context. CDR1 GTSNPN and CDR2 SVGIG come from the germline V gene (reference sequence). This CDR3 contains 12 residues. The V end was cut by 4 bases, the J end by 4 bases, with 10 bases between. The data are from a study of shared clonotypes between healthy human individuals. Study background: Per donor, CD8 memory used one plate, CD8 naive used two, CD4 memory used three and CD4 naive used three.

Several immunoSEQ plates received, in even portions, the genomic DNA of each subset. Authors' analysis steps: ImmunoSEQ gave junction-only sequences without quality scores, so filtering differed. Data came from immunoSEQ multiplex PCR; TCRdb stores just in-frame clones and leaves some out. For V, J and clone size, that table is used; D and trimming come from the DNA. The table shows over a million clones, with under 80% occurring only once. This clonotype was sampled from a man in his late teens or twenties in good health. The sequenced sample was memory CD4+ T cells sorted from blood. Subset meaning: CD45RA-negative fraction. This chain links TRBV30 with TRBJ1-2, with D possibly TRBD1 on 6 matching bases. CDR3 loop: CAWMVGAYGYTF. The CDR3 coding sequence is TGTGCCTGGATGGTGGGGGCCTATGGCTACACCTTC.